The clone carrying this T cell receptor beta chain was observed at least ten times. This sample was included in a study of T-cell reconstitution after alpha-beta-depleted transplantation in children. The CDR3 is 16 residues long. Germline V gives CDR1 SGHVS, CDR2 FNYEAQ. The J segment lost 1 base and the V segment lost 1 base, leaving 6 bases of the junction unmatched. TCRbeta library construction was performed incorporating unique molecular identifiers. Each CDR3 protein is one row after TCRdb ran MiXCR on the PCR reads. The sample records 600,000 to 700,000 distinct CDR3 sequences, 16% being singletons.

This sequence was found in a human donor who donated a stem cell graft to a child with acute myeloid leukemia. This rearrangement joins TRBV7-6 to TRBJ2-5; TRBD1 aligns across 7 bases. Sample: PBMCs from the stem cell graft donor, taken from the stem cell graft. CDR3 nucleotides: TGTGCCAGCAGCTTAGTCAGTCACAGGGGCCAAGAGACCCAGTACTTC. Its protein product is CASSLVSHRGQETQYF.